The clone carrying this T cell receptor beta chain has a handful of counts. Antigen unknown. From germline, CDR1 is SGHRS and CDR2 YFSETQ. With V trimmed by 0 bases and J by 5 bases, 10 bases remained unmatched. This CDR3 has 16 residues. Using immunoSEQ multiplex PCR, the repertoire was profiled, and TCRdb retains in-frame clones only, with some absent. The sample includes a few hundred thousand clones, 67% of them seen just once. The data belong to a study of cytotoxic CD8 clonotypes in ibrutinib-treated CLL. Looking at the study overall: Among patients, 24 responded partially and 2 completely; about 14 then stayed remitted and roughly 12 progressed after median approximately 70 months. Whole-study findings and limits: Treatment saw public clonotypes, which were uncommon, either contract or stay stable. An increase in clonality occurred at ibrutinib response, followed by a return toward baseline at progression. Baseline clonality, higher than in age-matched healthy donors, tracked circulating CD8+ T-cell counts.

The material sequenced was PBMCs, taken after 36 months of ibrutinib treatment. This chain connects TRBV5-1 to TRBJ1-2; 7 bases are a match to TRBD1. This receptor was identified in a human donor with chronic lymphocytic leukemia. The CDR3 here is CASSLEGGGRPYGYTF. CDR3 in DNA: TGCGCCAGCAGCTTGGAGGGAGGGGGCAGACCTTATGGCTACACCTTC. Filled out from reference TRBV5-1 and TRBJ1-2, the complete variable domain reads KAGVTQTPRYLIKTRGQQVTLSCSPISGHRSVSWYQQTPGQGLQFLFEYFSETQRNKGNFPGRFSGRQFSNSRSEMNVSTLELGDSALYLCASSLEGGGRPYGYTFGSGTRLTVV.